These 9 T cell receptor beta chains originate from one sample sequenced in a study of blood T cell repertoires in COVID-19. Assay used: immunoSEQ multiplex PCR; TCRdb lists only in-frame clones, some missing. This sample has approximately 160,000 clones; approximately 88% occur once, and the top ten carry more than 7%. The source material was peripheral blood. The source is a woman older than 75 with active or convalescent COVID-19.

The chain recombines TRBV7-9 with TRBJ2-1, with D possibly TRBD1 on 6 matching bases. This CDR3 comprises 14 residues. V dropped 7 bases and J dropped 3 bases, with 13 bases sitting between them. CDR1 is SEHNR and CDR2 is FQNEAQ in the germline V gene (reference sequence). CDR3 protein: CASKAGDLYNEQFF. As DNA, the CDR3 is TGTGCCAGCAAGGCAGGGGATCTCTACAATGAGCAGTTCTTC.

CDR3 residues: CASSSLGQGVYNEQFF. The CDR3 DNA reads TGTGCCAGCAGTTCCCTTGGACAGGGGGTCTACAATGAGCAGTTCTTC. The rearrangement joins TRBV27 to TRBJ2-1, with 10 bases matching TRBD1. The germline V gene encodes CDR1 MNHEY and CDR2 SMNVEV (reference sequence). V lost 4 bases and J lost 3; bases outside the gene matches: 6. The length of the CDR3 is 16 residues.

The chain carries TRBV5-3 and TRBJ1-5; a possible D gene is TRBD1 (6 bases). TRBV5-3 is given ORF status, its function remaining uncertain. This CDR3 has 13 residues. The CDR3 DNA sequence: TGTGCTAAAATACAGGGAGCAGATCAGCCCCAGCATTTT. This encodes CAKIQGADQPQHF.

The rearrangement joins TRBV4-1 to TRBJ2-1, with 7 bases that match TRBD1. Germline assignment: CDR1 MGHRA and CDR2 YSYEKL. The CDR3 has 18 amino acids. J was trimmed by 4 bases and V by 1 base; bases with no gene match: 13. CDR3 in DNA: TGCGCCAGCAGCCAAGGCCGACAGGGCACCAAAAAGTACAATGAGCAGTTCTTC. Translation gives CASSQGRQGTKKYNEQFF.

The chain carries TRBV5-1 and TRBJ1-1; TRBD1 matches at 7 bases. Trimming removed 7 bases from V and 0 bases from J; junction bases left unmatched: 12. The CDR3 length is 16 residues. Looked up from germline, CDR1 is SGHRS and CDR2 is YFSETQ. CDR3 in DNA: TGCGCCAGCGTGTCCGGGACAGTCGGTGTGAACACTGAAGCTTTCTTT. Translation: CASVSGTVGVNTEAFF.

This chain uses TRBV2 with TRBJ2-1, with 7 positions matching TRBD1. The CDR3 runs to 14 residues. CDR1 SNHLY and CDR2 FYNNEI come from the germline V gene. V trimming: 7 bases; J trimming: 6 bases; junction bases outside the gene matches: 9. CDR3 loop: CASNREGGRNEQFF. For the CDR3, the DNA is TGTGCCAGCAACAGGGAAGGGGGCCGCAATGAGCAGTTCTTC.

The chain uses TRBV7-3 and TRBJ2-6, with a weak D call TRBD2 (6 bases). The CDR3 totals 16 residues. Germline-derived CDR1 and CDR2 are SGHTA and FQGTGA. V was trimmed by 3 bases and J by 0 bases, leaving 9 bases between them. CDR3 in DNA: TGTGCCAGCAGCTTTGGAGGGAGCTCTGGGGCCAACGTCCTGACTTTC. Amino acids: CASSFGGSSGANVLTF.

The chain links TRBV7-2 to TRBJ1-5; D gene ambiguous. Germline CDR1 and CDR2: SGHTA and FQGNSA. The V gene lost 4 bases and the J gene lost 3 bases, with 16 bases spanning the gap. The length of the CDR3 is 16 residues. The CDR3 is CASSWDGGRINQPQHF. The CDR3 DNA is TGTGCCAGCAGCTGGGATGGAGGGCGGATCAATCAGCCCCAGCATTTT.

The chain joins TRBV9 to TRBJ1-1; D not certain. This CDR3 is 14 amino acids long. Germline V CDR1 and CDR2: SGDLS, YYNGEE. Between the trimmed V and J ends, which lost 4 bases and 11 bases, there was a span of 21 bases. CDR3 residues: CASSPVEPYLRAFF. CDR3 coding DNA: TGTGCCAGCAGCCCGGTGGAGCCGTATTTGAGGGCTTTCTTT.